The 18 T cell receptor beta chains below were found in one sample sequenced in a study of T cells in localized non-small cell lung cancer. Repertoires were generated with immunoSEQ multiplex PCR, while TCRdb's copy carries only in-frame clones and drops some. The sample lists tens of thousands of clones; approximately 86% were seen once. The sample here was peripheral blood, taken before any cancer treatment. These receptors came from a man aged 18 to 50 with stage I lung adenocarcinoma.

The V call is TRBV6-5, the J call TRBJ2-7, with D unresolved. The CDR3 runs to 14 residues. Trimming shortened V by 0 bases and J by 3 bases, and 9 bases separated the two germline ends. In germline, CDR1 is MNHEY, CDR2 SVGAGI. The CDR3 loop is CASSYSHGGYEQYF. The CDR3 DNA reads as TGTGCCAGCAGTTACTCTCATGGCGGCTACGAGCAGTACTTC.

The chain uses TRBV19 and TRBJ1-5; 9 bases match TRBD1. J lost 1 base, V lost 4 bases, and 8 bases had no gene match. The germline gives CDR1 LNHDA, CDR2 SQIVND (reference sequence). The CDR3 extends over 17 amino acids. CDR3: CASSRGQGTLSNQPQHF. The CDR3 region has the DNA TGTGCCAGTAGTAGGGGACAGGGCACCTTGAGCAATCAGCCCCAGCATTTT.

The genes are TRBV19 and TRBJ2-1, with 8 bases aligning to TRBD1. This CDR3 spans 13 amino acids. Germline assignment: CDR1 LNHDA and CDR2 SQIVND (reference sequence). V trimming: 5 bases; J trimming: 9 bases; junction bases outside the gene matches: 6. The CDR3 loop reads CASSPGQGSEQFF. Here the CDR3 DNA reads TGTGCCAGTAGTCCAGGACAGGGCAGTGAGCAGTTCTTC.

This clone was seen a single time. This chain links TRBV19 with TRBJ1-5; D call uncertain. The germline CDR1 and CDR2 sequences are LNHDA and SQIVND (reference sequence). The CDR3 is made up of 17 amino acids. Trimming pared 3 bases from V and 0 bases from J, leaving 15 bases between. The CDR3 sequence is CASSIWQAVNSNQPQHF. DNA of the CDR3: TGTGCCAGTAGTATTTGGCAGGCCGTGAATAGCAATCAGCCCCAGCATTTT.

The rearrangement links TRBV6-1 to TRBJ2-4; D may be TRBD1 or TRBD2 (5 bases each). With 7 bases removed from V and 0 bases from J, the gap between germline ends came to 10 bases. Germline values: CDR1 MNHNS, CDR2 SASEGT. This CDR3 contains 14 residues. The CDR3 loop reads CASKGDPAKNIQYF. DNA of the CDR3: TGTGCCAGCAAAGGGGACCCAGCCAAAAACATTCAGTACTTC.

This clone was counted once. The genes are TRBV7-6 and TRBJ2-2; D may be TRBD1 or TRBD2 (6 bases each). Germline CDR1 reads SGHVS; CDR2 reads FNYEAQ. V was pared by 3 bases and J by 2 bases, with 10 bases between. CDR3 length: 15 amino acids. The CDR3 coding sequence is TGTGCCAGCAGCTTCGGGGGCTCCAACACCGGGGAGCTGTTTTTT. It is translated as CASSFGGSNTGELFF.

This clone turned up a few times. The chain links TRBV4-2 to TRBJ1-1; D unclear. The CDR3 is 14 amino acids. V was pared by 0 bases and J by 6 bases, with 11 bases between. Germline assignment: CDR1 LGHNA and CDR2 YNFKEQ. The CDR3 DNA is TGTGCCAGCAGCCAAGATATGGGGTCTGCTGAAGCTTTCTTT. Amino acids: CASSQDMGSAEAFF.

The V and J genes are TRBV4-1 and TRBJ1-4; D unclear. Looked up from germline, CDR1 is MGHRA and CDR2 is YSYEKL. V was shortened by 0 bases and J by 5 bases, with 10 bases between the two germline ends. The CDR3 loop spans 15 amino acids. The CDR3, as DNA: TGCGCCAGCAGCCAAGAAGTAACAGTCAATGAAAAACTGTTTTTT. Its protein product is CASSQEVTVNEKLFF.

This clone was detected once. The CDR3 sequence is CASSPQGRIGYNEQFF. As DNA, the CDR3 is TGTGCCAGCAGTCCTCAGGGGAGGATCGGCTACAATGAGCAGTTCTTC. This chain links TRBV9 with TRBJ2-1; D tentatively reads TRBD1 or TRBD2 (6 bases each). V was clipped by 5 bases and J by 3 bases, with 18 bases between them. This CDR3 has 16 amino acids. The V gene's germline CDR1 is SGDLS and CDR2 YYNGEE. The full variable domain, its missing parts supplied by reference TRBV9 and TRBJ2-1, is DSGVTQTPKHLITATGQRVTLRCSPRSGDLSVYWYQQSLDQGLQFLIQYYNGEERAKGNILERFSAQQFPDLHSELNLSSLELGDSALYFCASSPQGRIGYNEQFFGPGTRLTVL.

The chain is built from TRBV4-2 and TRBJ1-3, with a weak D call TRBD1 (5 bases). CDR1 and CDR2 from the germline V gene are LGHNA and YNFKEQ. Trimming removed 4 bases from V and 3 bases from J, with 16 bases in between. This CDR3 is built from 16 residues. The CDR3 DNA reads as TGTGCCAGCAGCCCAAGGCCAGGGCACGGTGGAAACACCATATATTTT. Its protein product is CASSPRPGHGGNTIYF.

The chain combines TRBV28 with TRBJ1-1, with a weak D call TRBD1 (6 bases). The V gene lost 4 bases and the J gene lost 5 bases, with 8 bases spanning the gap. This CDR3 has 12 amino acids. Germline-derived CDR1 and CDR2 are MDHEN and SYDVKM. CDR3 sequence: CASSYRVTEAFF. In nucleotides, the CDR3 is TGTGCCAGCAGTTACAGGGTTACTGAAGCTTTCTTT.

The chain recombines TRBV15 with TRBJ2-4, with D possibly matching TRBD2 (5 bases). The CDR3 loop spans 15 amino acids. Trimming took 1 base from V and 3 from J, leaving 10 bases between them. CDR1 and CDR2 from the germline V gene are LNHNV and YYDKDF (reference sequence). In DNA form, the CDR3 reads TGTGCCACCAGCAGAGTGGAAGGAGGCAAAAACATTCAGTACTTC. Translation: CATSRVEGGKNIQYF.

The V gene is TRBV13, the J gene TRBJ1-1; 9 bases map to TRBD1. Germline-derived CDR1 and CDR2 are PRHDT and FYEKMQ (reference sequence). The CDR3 is 15 amino acids. The J segment lost 7 bases and the V segment lost 5 bases, leaving 11 bases of the junction unmatched. The DNA for the CDR3 is TGTGCCAGCAGCCCAGGGGGGACAGGGAGAAGTGAAGCTTTCTTT. As protein: CASSPGGTGRSEAFF.

This chain connects TRBV6-5 to TRBJ2-1, with 8 bases identical to TRBD1. Germline CDR1 and CDR2: MNHEY and SVGAGI. The CDR3 extends over 14 amino acids. With V trimmed by 5 bases and J by 4 bases, 4 bases remained unmatched. CDR3 loop: CASSPGQAYNEQFF. The CDR3 nucleotides are TGTGCCAGCAGTCCGGGACAGGCTTACAATGAGCAGTTCTTC.

The rearrangement links TRBV30 to TRBJ1-1; 7 nucleotides agree with TRBD1. Trimming removed 4 bases from V and 4 bases from J; junction bases left unmatched: 6. This CDR3 contains 13 residues. The germline V gene has CDR1 GTSNPN and CDR2 SVGIG (reference sequence). This CDR3 is CAWKRQGSTEAFF. CDR3 bases: TGTGCCTGGAAGAGACAGGGAAGCACTGAAGCTTTCTTT.

This clone has only a few counts. J is TRBJ1-3 and V is TRBV19; no firm D call. Trimming took 3 bases from V and 0 from J, leaving 6 bases between them. The CDR3 is 14 residues long. Germline V gives CDR1 LNHDA, CDR2 SQIVND (reference sequence). DNA for the CDR3: TGTGCCAGTAGTATCTCAGGCTCTGGAAACACCATATATTTT. Amino acids: CASSISGSGNTIYF.

V and J are TRBV6-5 and TRBJ1-2, with TRBD1 matching 8 bases. The CDR3 contains 11 residues. Unmatched junction bases numbered 4, after V lost 10 bases and J lost 6 bases. CDR1 is MNHEY and CDR2 is SVGAGI in the germline V gene. The CDR3 loop reads CATTDRDGYTF. CDR3 DNA: TGTGCCACGACGGACAGGGATGGCTACACCTTC.

In DNA, the CDR3 is TGTGCCAGCAGGATAGGGGACGAAAAACTGTTTTTT. Amino acids: CASRIGDEKLFF. The chain is built from TRBV2 and TRBJ1-4; D might be TRBD1 (5 bases). This CDR3 is built from 12 residues. The germline CDR1 and CDR2 sequences are SNHLY and FYNNEI. Trimming pared 6 bases from V and 8 bases from J, leaving 10 bases between. Together with reference TRBV2 and TRBJ1-4, the CDR3 gives the full variable domain: EPEVTQTPSHQVTQMGQEVILRCVPISNHLYFYWYRQILGQKVEFLVSFYNNEISEKSEIFDDQFSVERPDGSNFTLKIRSTKLEDSAMYFCASRIGDEKLFFGSGTQLSVL.